This T cell receptor (beta chain) was sequenced for a study of shared clonotypes between healthy human individuals. Findings and limits, study-wide: What rarefaction showed was incomplete sorted-subset sequencing despite large depth.

The deep-level immunoSEQ assay was used. The table came from immunoSEQ multiplex PCR; TCRdb's copy has only in-frame clones and leaves some out. The sample has more than 2 million clones, around 95% seen once. Germline CDR1 GTSNPN, CDR2 SVGIG (reference sequence). The CDR3 sequence is 12 residues long. The germline V and J ends were trimmed by 3 bases and 7 bases, with 12 bases remaining between them. As for this clone: No antigen is known for it.

This rearrangement joins TRBV30 to TRBJ2-5; D gene ambiguous. The sample comprised naive CD4+ T cells sorted from blood. As to subset: CD45RA+ positively selected. This TCR was recovered from a young man in good health. The CDR3 nucleotides read TGTGCCTGGAGGGGCAACGGCGGGACCCAGTACTTC. Its protein is CAWRGNGGTQYF.